One sample yielded the 22 T cell receptor beta chains listed below, sequenced in a study of blood T cell repertoires in COVID-19 (dated by TCRdb to 2018 to 2020). The library was obtained by the immunoSEQ multiplex PCR assay. Not all clones reach the TCRdb copy of this immuneACCESS table, which keeps in-frame sequences only. Checked studies attribute under half of the gap to unresolved V genes and leave the rest unexplained. In this sample the table shows 250,000 or so clones, 85% of which occur a single time. Clones ranked in the top ten supply about 7% of the sample. Sequencing was performed on PBMCs or T cells enriched from blood (not recorded which). All receptors derive from a woman in her forties or fifties who had been exposed to COVID-19.

The table lists this clone with many counts. V usage is TRBV14 and J usage is TRBJ1-1; tentative D call: TRBD1 (5 bases). This CDR3 comprises 14 residues. Germline CDR1 is SGHDN and CDR2 is FVKESK. V shed 6 bases and J shed 4 bases, with 15 bases lying between them. The CDR3 bases are TGTGCCAGCAGTCCCAGGGCTAAGGTCACTGAAGCTTTCTTT. Translated: CASSPRAKVTEAFF.

This sequence joins TRBV30 and TRBJ2-2; 9 bases match TRBD1. The CDR3 has 15 amino acids. The germline CDR1 and CDR2 sequences are GTSNPN and SVGIG (reference sequence). Germline trimming cut 4 bases from V and 6 bases from J; bases unmatched to any gene: 9. Here the CDR3 reads CAWTRRDRDSGELFF. CDR3 in DNA: TGTGCCTGGACCCGCCGGGACAGGGATTCCGGGGAGCTGTTTTTT.

This clone came up once. The chain recombines TRBV5-1 with TRBJ1-1; 12 bases are shared with TRBD1. Germline lookup yields CDR1 SGHRS and CDR2 YFSETQ. The length of the CDR3 is 18 residues. The trim removed 5 bases at V and 5 bases at J, leaving 16 bases unmatched. As DNA, the CDR3 is TGCGCCAGCAGGCTTAACCCGGGACAGGGGGCGACGGGGACTGAAGCTTTCTTT. Protein sequence: CASRLNPGQGATGTEAFF.

The chain is built from TRBV5-5 and TRBJ1-1; TRBD1 matches at 7 bases. V lost 4 bases, J lost 8 bases, and 14 bases stayed unmatched. In germline, CDR1 is SGHKS, CDR2 YYEKEE (reference sequence). CDR3 length: 15 residues. CDR3 in DNA: TGTGCCAGCAGCCCCGAGCGACAGGGAGTACGGGAAGCTTTCTTT. Amino acid sequence: CASSPERQGVREAFF.

The CDR3, as DNA: TGTGCCAGCAGCCAAGAGAGTCTCGGTGGCTACACCTTC. It encodes CASSQESLGGYTF. This chain links TRBV3-1 (or the pseudogene TRBV3-2) with TRBJ1-2; D is uncertain. The germline V gene has CDR1 LGHDT and CDR2 YNNKEL (reference sequence). CDR3 length: 13 amino acids. V was clipped by 0 bases and J by 7 bases, with 9 bases between them.

The V and J genes are TRBV28 and TRBJ1-1; 9 bases fit TRBD1. CDR1 MDHEN and CDR2 SYDVKM come from the germline V gene. V shed 5 bases and J 0 bases; nucleotides not matched to a gene: 7. This CDR3 comprises 16 residues. The CDR3 DNA reads TGTGCCAGCAGTAGGGGACAGGGTCTATTGAACACTGAAGCTTTCTTT. Translated: CASSRGQGLLNTEAFF.

CDR3 region: CASSPNSDYGYTF. CDR3 in DNA: TGTGCCAGCTCACCCAACTCCGACTATGGCTACACCTTC. The chain carries TRBV18 and TRBJ1-2; D not certain. This CDR3 is 13 amino acids long. V was cut by 3 bases and J by 3 bases, with 8 bases left in between. CDR1 and CDR2 (germline): KGHSH, LQKENI.

V and J are TRBV27 and TRBJ1-6; TRBD1 agrees at 9 bases. V shed 1 base and J 5 bases; nucleotides not matched to a gene: 6. The length of the CDR3 is 17 residues. Germline CDR1 and CDR2: MNHEY and SMNVEV (reference sequence). The CDR3 is CASSLWGQGDDNSPLHF. The CDR3 coding sequence is TGTGCCAGCAGTTTATGGGGACAGGGAGATGATAATTCACCCCTCCACTTT.

V gene TRBV27 combines with J gene TRBJ1-2; D is ambiguous. This CDR3 has 14 amino acids. Germline loops: CDR1 MNHEY, CDR2 SMNVEV (reference sequence). Between the trimmed V and J ends, which lost 0 bases and 8 bases, there was a span of 13 bases. The CDR3 DNA reads TGTGCCAGCAGTTTATCCCACCCCACCGGGGGCTACACCTTC. This gives the protein CASSLSHPTGGYTF.

A few counts support this clone. The rearrangement links TRBV27 to TRBJ2-7; the match to TRBD1 covers 8 bases. The junction had 7 bases not matched to a gene; V was cut back by 6 bases and J by 6 bases. Germline loops: CDR1 MNHEY, CDR2 SMNVEV (reference sequence). The CDR3 sequence is 13 residues long. The CDR3 is CASSHDRGREQYF. The CDR3 DNA sequence: TGTGCCAGCAGCCACGACAGGGGACGCGAGCAGTACTTC.

The table lists this clone with a count of one. The rearrangement joins TRBV7-2 to TRBJ2-4; a possible D gene is TRBD1 (5 bases). The CDR3 is made up of 15 amino acids. Germline loops: CDR1 SGHTA, CDR2 FQGNSA. Trimming took off 1 base at V and 1 base at J, with 8 bases between the two ends. In DNA, the CDR3 is TGTGCCAGCAGCTTAGACCCAGGGGCCAAAAACATTCAGTACTTC. Amino acid sequence: CASSLDPGAKNIQYF.

The CDR3 coding sequence is TGCGCCAGCACCGAGACGACAGGGGGCTCCTACGAGCAGTACTTC. Encoded protein: CASTETTGGSYEQYF. The chain couples TRBV10-1 to TRBJ2-7, with 9 positions matching TRBD1. V was pared by 7 bases and J by 0 bases, with 7 bases of the junction left unmatched. The CDR3 has 15 residues. Germline-derived CDR1 and CDR2 are WNHNN and SYGVQD (reference sequence).

The V and J genes are TRBV25-1 and TRBJ1-2; 9 bases line up with TRBD1. After removal of 6 bases from V and 6 bases from J, the junction contained 2 bases not matched to a gene. Germline V gives CDR1 MGHDK, CDR2 SYGVNS. CDR3 size: 12 residues. CDR3 sequence: CASSRTGDGYTF. CDR3 nucleotide sequence: TGTGCCAGCAGCAGGACAGGGGATGGCTACACCTTC.

Comment on this clone: The sample contains more than one DNA sequence encoding this CDR3. The gene calls are TRBV7-2 and TRBJ1-4; D is undetermined. The V and J ends lost 1 base and 8 bases respectively, with 5 bases between them. Germline V CDR1 and CDR2: SGHTA, FQGNSA. This CDR3 has 12 amino acids. The CDR3 loop is CASSLDREKLFF. The CDR3 nucleotides are TGTGCCAGCAGCTTAGACAGAGAAAAACTGTTTTTT.

The chain has TRBV7-2 and TRBJ2-7; tentatively, D is TRBD2 (7 bases). Germline V gene lookup returns CDR1 SGHTA and CDR2 FQGNSA. The germline V and J ends were trimmed by 5 bases and 3 bases, with 17 bases remaining between them. The CDR3 is 15 residues long. The CDR3: CASSRVLGGHYEQYF. CDR3 sequence (DNA): TGTGCCAGCAGCCGCGTTCTCGGGGGGCACTACGAGCAGTACTTC.

CDR3 protein: CASSLEPGLAGKGETQYF. CDR3 coding DNA: TGTGCCAGCAGCTTAGAGCCCGGACTAGCGGGGAAGGGAGAGACCCAGTACTTC. This rearrangement joins TRBV7-9 to TRBJ2-5; 12 bases are shared with TRBD2. The germline V gene has CDR1 SEHNR and CDR2 FQNEAQ (reference sequence). Unmatched junction bases numbered 10, after V lost 1 base and J lost 4 bases. This CDR3 is 18 amino acids long. Full variable domain (missing parts from reference TRBV7-9 and TRBJ2-5): DTGVSQNPRHKITKRGQNVTFRCDPISEHNRLYWYRQTLGQGPEFLTYFQNEAQLEKSRLLSDRFSAERPKGSFSTLEIQRTEQGDSAMYLCASSLEPGLAGKGETQYFGPGTRLLVL.

The chain employs TRBV19 and TRBJ2-7; no clear D. V lost 4 bases to trimming and J lost 0 bases, with 10 bases between them. The CDR3 spans 14 residues. Germline V gives CDR1 LNHDA, CDR2 SQIVND (reference sequence). The chain's CDR3 is CASSRAPSSYEQYF. The CDR3 bases are TGTGCCAGTAGTAGAGCGCCGAGCTCCTACGAGCAGTACTTC.

The chain carries TRBV5-1 and TRBJ2-3; 8 positions agree with TRBD2. Germline lookup yields CDR1 SGHRS and CDR2 YFSETQ. V dropped 4 bases and J dropped 0; count of bases not matched to a gene: 4. The CDR3 extends over 15 amino acids. The CDR3 spells CASSAGLASTDTQYF. The CDR3, as DNA: TGCGCCAGCAGCGCCGGACTAGCTAGCACAGATACGCAGTATTTT.

The chain uses TRBV2 and TRBJ1-6; 8 bases agree with TRBD1. This CDR3 comprises 15 residues. Germline CDR1 and CDR2: SNHLY and FYNNEI. The J segment lost 3 bases and the V segment lost 6 bases, leaving 4 bases of the junction unmatched. The CDR3 region has the DNA TGTGCCAGCAGACAGGGGGAGATCTATAATTCACCCCTCCACTTT. Translation: CASRQGEIYNSPLHF.

The gene calls are TRBV7-9 and TRBJ2-7; the match to TRBD1 covers 8 bases. V lost 1 base to trimming and J lost 2 bases; unmatched junction nucleotides: 4. CDR3 length equals 15 residues. Germline loops: CDR1 SEHNR, CDR2 FQNEAQ (reference sequence). CDR3 region: CASSLGPGGTYEQYF. In nucleotides, the CDR3 is TGTGCCAGCAGCTTAGGGCCAGGGGGCACCTACGAGCAGTACTTC. Based on the CDR3 plus reference TRBV7-9 and TRBJ2-7, the full variable domain is DTGVSQNPRHKITKRGQNVTFRCDPISEHNRLYWYRQTLGQGPEFLTYFQNEAQLEKSRLLSDRFSAERPKGSFSTLEIQRTEQGDSAMYLCASSLGPGGTYEQYFGPGTRLTVT.

The genes are TRBV6-5 and TRBJ2-3; D possibly corresponds to TRBD1 (5 bases). The germline gives CDR1 MNHEY, CDR2 SVGAGI. V was cut by 4 bases and J by 6 bases, with 14 bases left in between. CDR3 length: 14 residues. CDR3 sequence reads: CASSFQGYGDTQYF. Written as DNA, the CDR3 is TGTGCCAGCAGTTTCCAGGGCTATGGCGATACGCAGTATTTT.

The V and J genes are TRBV10-3 and TRBJ1-5; possibly TRBD1 for D (5 bases). This CDR3 comprises 11 residues. Trimming took off 8 bases at V and 3 bases at J, with 5 bases between the two ends. The germline V gene has CDR1 ENHRY and CDR2 SYGVKD. CDR3 coding DNA: TGTGCCATCGGGGCCAATCAGCCCCAGCATTTT. It encodes CAIGANQPQHF.